The TCR beta chain described here comes from a study of shared clonotypes between healthy human individuals. CDR1 SGHAT and CDR2 FQNNGV come from the germline V gene. V was shortened by 1 base and J by 4 bases, with 5 bases between the two germline ends. This CDR3 is built from 13 residues. Profiled with immunoSEQ multiplex PCR; TCRdb holds only in-frame clones, not every one. The profile shows some 1,400,000 clones, around 97% of them singletons. Comment on this clone: The same CDR3 is also encoded by other DNA sequences in this sample.

Sequencing used naive CD4+ T cells sorted from blood. Subset specified: CD45RA+ positively selected. This receptor was obtained from a man younger than 45 in good health. The gene calls are TRBV11-2 and TRBJ2-1; no clear D. Here the CDR3 reads CASSLGLYNEQFF. In nucleotides, the CDR3 is TGTGCCAGCAGCTTAGGACTTTACAATGAGCAGTTCTTC. Full variable domain (rest looked up from reference TRBV11-2 and TRBJ2-1): EAGVAQSPRYKIIEKRQSVAFWCNPISGHATLYWYQQILGQGPKLLIQFQNNGVVDDSQLPKDRFSAERLKGVDSTLKIQPAKLEDSAVYLCASSLGLYNEQFFGPGTRLTVL.